This T cell receptor beta chain was sequenced in a study of cytomegalovirus exposure and HLA in healthy donors. Study results and caveats: Roughly even sequencing depth across donors was the assumption behind the presence/absence analyses.

Germline V lookup: CDR1 SGHTA, CDR2 FQGTGA. Trimming took 1 base from V and 7 from J; bases not matched to a gene: 4. CDR3 length: 15 residues. PCR used 60 Vbeta primers and 13 Jbeta primers. Generated by immunoSEQ multiplex PCR, the TCRdb table keeps only in-frame clones and is missing some. The table lists 90,000 to 140,000 clones, roughly 13% of them singletons, with roughly 15% in the top ten. This clone was seen a handful of times. What it recognizes is unknown. The chain has TRBV7-3 and TRBJ2-1, with TRBD2 matching over 10 bases. This TCR was sampled from a man in his forties in good health and CMV-seropositive. The source material was PBMCs. The CDR3 is CASSLMLAGVNEQFF. CDR3 bases: TGTGCCAGCAGCTTAATGCTAGCGGGAGTAAATGAGCAGTTCTTC. Combining the CDR3 with reference TRBV7-3 and TRBJ2-1 gives the whole variable domain GAGVSQTPSNKVTEKGKYVELRCDPISGHTALYWYRQSLGQGPEFLIYFQGTGAADDSGLPNDRFFAVRPEGSVSTLKIQRTERGDSAVYLCASSLMLAGVNEQFFGPGTRLTVL.